The entry below gives a single TCR beta chain sequence along with its context. The antigen remains unidentified. The sample originates from a study of T cell repertoires in cytomegalovirus infection. Across the whole study: The authors used CMV epitopes that were HLA-C-restricted (recently identified) and HLA-B-restricted (well studied). Public TCR beta signatures provided an indication of both CMV infection and a matching HLA type.

TCRdb re-analysed the reads in MiXCR, keeping a single row per CDR3 protein. The table includes 300,000 or so distinct CDR3 sequences, approximately 25% detected once. Points from the study as a whole: Using cumulative public TCR beta family frequency, the authors identified those who carried CMV together with the relevant HLA.

The germline V and J ends were trimmed by 5 bases and 9 bases, with 8 bases remaining between them. The CDR3 is 11 residues long. J is TRBJ2-1 and V is TRBV12-3 or TRBV12-4, with D perhaps TRBD1 (6 bases). The TCR sequence derives from a human donor in good health (CMV status not recorded). Some clones in this sample may be carry-over from other donors' samples. Here the sequenced sample was cultured PBMCs, taken from culture after CMV antigen stimulation. The CDR3 spells CASSLRGEQFF. CDR3 DNA: TGTGCCAGCAGTCTCAGGGGTGAGCAGTTCTTC.